These 10 T cell receptor beta chains originate from one sample sequenced in a study of identical twins. One entry per CDR3 protein results from TCRdb running MiXCR on the 5' RACE reads. This sample yields about 520,000 distinct CDR3 sequences, of which under 25% are seen a single time; under 0.95% belongs to the top ten. The same sample was also used in a study of T cells expressing NK-cell markers.

Source material: CD4+ T cells sorted from blood. These receptors all stem from a woman between 18 and 29 years old in good health.

The chain links TRBV7-7 to TRBJ2-3; unclear D gene. The V end lost 2 bases, the J end lost 6 bases, and 9 bases lay between the germline ends. This CDR3 has 13 amino acids. Per the germline V gene, CDR1 is SSHAT and CDR2 is FNYEAQ (reference sequence). The CDR3 protein is CASSLNWHDTQYF. The CDR3 coding sequence is TGTGCCAGCAGCTTAAACTGGCACGATACGCAGTATTTT.

The chain joins TRBV5-1 to TRBJ2-7; 11 bases line up with TRBD1. The V and J ends lost 7 bases and 0 bases, in that order; junction bases with no gene match: 6. This CDR3 has 15 amino acids. Germline-derived CDR1 and CDR2 are SGHRS and YFSETQ. This CDR3 is CASRAGTGGSYEQYF. In DNA form, the CDR3 reads TGCGCCAGCCGGGCCGGGACAGGGGGCTCCTACGAGCAGTACTTC.

V gene TRBV20-1 combines with J gene TRBJ2-7; tentatively, D is TRBD1 or TRBD2 (5 bases each). Germline CDR1 reads DFQATT; CDR2 reads SNEGSKA (reference sequence). This CDR3 is built from 11 residues. Trimming shortened V by 6 bases and J by 7 bases, and 13 bases separated the two germline ends. The DNA of the CDR3 is TGCAGTGCCGGGACCGGTTATGAGCAGTACTTC. This encodes CSAGTGYEQYF.

This clonotype was counted a few times. This chain connects TRBV7-6 to TRBJ1-1; weak D call: TRBD1 (5 bases). V gave up 1 base and J gave up 0 bases, with 9 bases separating them. From germline, CDR1 is SGHVS and CDR2 FNYEAQ. The length of the CDR3 is 15 residues. Here the CDR3 reads CASSLGTSLNTEAFF. CDR3 nucleotide sequence: TGTGCCAGCAGCTTAGGGACAAGCTTGAACACTGAAGCTTTCTTT. Variable domain in full (rest from reference TRBV7-6 and TRBJ1-1): GAGVSQSPRYKVTKRGQDVALRCDPISGHVSLYWYRQALGQGPEFLTYFNYEAQQDKSGLPNDRFSAERPEGSISTLTIQRTEQRDSAMYRCASSLGTSLNTEAFFGQGTRLTVV.

This chain connects TRBV20-1 to TRBJ2-1; TRBD2 aligns across 11 bases. CDR1 is DFQATT and CDR2 is SNEGSKA in the germline V gene (reference sequence). The CDR3 totals 15 residues. V gave up 0 bases and J gave up 10 bases; unmatched junction bases: 8. The CDR3 bases are TGCAGTGCTAGAGATCGACTAGCGGGATCATCGGAGCAGTTCTTC. It translates to CSARDRLAGSSEQFF.

This chain joins TRBV7-8 and TRBJ2-3; no clear D. The V end was cut by 5 bases, the J end by 4 bases, with 10 bases between. Per germline, CDR1 SGHVS and CDR2 FQNEAQ. The CDR3 totals 13 residues. CDR3 protein: CASSLQSADTQYF. CDR3 DNA sequence: TGTGCCAGCAGCCTCCAGTCCGCAGATACGCAGTATTTT.

This clonotype was recorded at least ten times. CDR3 coding DNA: TGCGCCAGCAGCCCCCTGTGGAACTACAATGAGCAGTTCTTC. This sequence encodes CASSPLWNYNEQFF. The V gene is TRBV5-1, the J gene TRBJ2-1; D is unresolved. The CDR3 is 14 amino acids. V was cut by 4 bases and J by 3 bases, with 11 bases left in between. Germline CDR1 reads SGHRS; CDR2 reads YFSETQ.

This clonotype has just a few counts. The chain uses TRBV18 and TRBJ2-5; D is unresolved. V lost 2 bases and J 3 bases, leaving 16 bases between the germline ends. CDR1 KGHSH and CDR2 LQKENI come from the germline V gene. CDR3 length: 16 amino acids. The DNA of the CDR3 is TGTGCCAGCTCACCAATCCGGGCTCGGAGAGAAGAGACCCAGTACTTC. Translating it yields CASSPIRARREETQYF.

This chain joins TRBV5-1 and TRBJ1-1; perhaps TRBD1 as D (5 bases). The CDR3 extends over 15 amino acids. Germline CDR1 reads SGHRS; CDR2 reads YFSETQ. V was pared by 3 bases and J by 4 bases, with 16 bases between. CDR3 amino acids: CASSWTPTGGTEAFF. Here the CDR3 DNA reads TGCGCCAGCAGCTGGACCCCAACAGGAGGCACTGAAGCTTTCTTT.

This clonotype came up a few times. This chain links TRBV3-1 with TRBJ1-1, with 7 positions matching TRBD1. This CDR3 region has 15 residues. Trimming cost V 0 bases and J 1 base; bases outside gene matches: 2. Germline V CDR1 and CDR2: LGHDT, YNNKEL (reference sequence). The chain's CDR3 is CASSQEGQPNTEAFF. CDR3 DNA sequence: TGTGCCAGCAGCCAAGAGGGACAGCCGAACACTGAAGCTTTCTTT.